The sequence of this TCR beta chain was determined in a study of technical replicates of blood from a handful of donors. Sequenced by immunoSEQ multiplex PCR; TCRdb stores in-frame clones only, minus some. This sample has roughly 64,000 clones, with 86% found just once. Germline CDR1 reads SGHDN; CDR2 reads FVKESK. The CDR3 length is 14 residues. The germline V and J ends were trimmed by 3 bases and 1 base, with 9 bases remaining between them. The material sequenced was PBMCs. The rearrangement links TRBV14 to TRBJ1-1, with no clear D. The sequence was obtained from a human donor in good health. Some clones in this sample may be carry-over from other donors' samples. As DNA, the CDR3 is TGTGCCAGCAGCCACAGAAACAAGAACACTGAAGCTTTCTTT. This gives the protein CASSHRNKNTEAFF. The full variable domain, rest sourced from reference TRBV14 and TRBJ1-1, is EAGVTQFPSHSVIEKGQTVTLRCDPISGHDNLYWYRRVMGKEIKFLLHFVKESKQDESGMPNNRFLAERTGGTYSTLKVQPAELEDSGVYFCASSHRNKNTEAFFGQGTRLTVV.